This T cell receptor beta chain derives from a study of radiotherapy plus CTLA-4 blockade in lung cancer. Study overall: Among all patients, roughly 17% showed objective responses, while roughly 31% had disease control.

Method: immunoSEQ multiplex PCR; TCRdb's copy keeps in-frame clones and lacks some. Of 20,000 to 30,000 clones detected, less than 80% appear once; the ten largest clones hold approximately 3%. Trimming cost V 4 bases and J 3 bases; bases outside gene matches: 7. This CDR3 has 15 residues. Germline CDR1 WSHSY, CDR2 SAAADI. V and J are TRBV10-2 and TRBJ2-3; the match to TRBD1 covers 7 bases. This receptor was obtained from a human donor with non-small cell lung cancer whose response to radiotherapy plus ipilimumab could not be evaluated. This specimen was peripheral blood, taken from a patient treated with radiotherapy plus ipilimumab. CDR3 protein: CASSGGQTLTDTQYF. The CDR3 DNA is TGCGCCAGCAGTGGGGGACAGACGTTGACAGATACGCAGTATTTT.